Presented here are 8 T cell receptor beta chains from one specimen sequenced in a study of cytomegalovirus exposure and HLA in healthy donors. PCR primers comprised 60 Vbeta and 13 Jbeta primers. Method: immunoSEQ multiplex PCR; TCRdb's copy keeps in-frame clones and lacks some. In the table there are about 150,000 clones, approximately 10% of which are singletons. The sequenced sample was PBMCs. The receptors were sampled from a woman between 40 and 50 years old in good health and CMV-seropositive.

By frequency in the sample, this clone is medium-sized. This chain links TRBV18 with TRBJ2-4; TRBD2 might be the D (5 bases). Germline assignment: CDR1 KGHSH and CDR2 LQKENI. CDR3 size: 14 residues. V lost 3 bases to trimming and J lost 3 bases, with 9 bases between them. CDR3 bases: TGTGCCAGCTCACCCCCGGAGGACAAAAACATTCAGTACTTC. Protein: CASSPPEDKNIQYF.

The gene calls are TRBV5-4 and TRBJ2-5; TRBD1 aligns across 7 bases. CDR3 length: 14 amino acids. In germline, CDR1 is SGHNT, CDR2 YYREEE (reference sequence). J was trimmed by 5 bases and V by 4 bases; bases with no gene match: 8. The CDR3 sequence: CASSLTGVGETQYF. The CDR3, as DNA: TGTGCCAGCAGCCTCACAGGGGTCGGGGAGACCCAGTACTTC.

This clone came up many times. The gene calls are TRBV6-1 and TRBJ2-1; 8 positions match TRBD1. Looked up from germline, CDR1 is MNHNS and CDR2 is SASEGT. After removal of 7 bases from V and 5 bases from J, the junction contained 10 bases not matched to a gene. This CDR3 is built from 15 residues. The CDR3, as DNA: TGTGCCAGCATCCGCCGGCAGGGGGCAGACAATGAGCAGTTCTTC. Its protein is CASIRRQGADNEQFF.

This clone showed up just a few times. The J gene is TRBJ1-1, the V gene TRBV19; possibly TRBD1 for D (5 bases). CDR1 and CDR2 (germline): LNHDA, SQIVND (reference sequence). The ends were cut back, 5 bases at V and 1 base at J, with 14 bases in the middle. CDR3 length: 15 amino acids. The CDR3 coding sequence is TGTGCCAGTAGTCCGAGACAGTCACCGAACACTGAAGCTTTCTTT. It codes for CASSPRQSPNTEAFF.

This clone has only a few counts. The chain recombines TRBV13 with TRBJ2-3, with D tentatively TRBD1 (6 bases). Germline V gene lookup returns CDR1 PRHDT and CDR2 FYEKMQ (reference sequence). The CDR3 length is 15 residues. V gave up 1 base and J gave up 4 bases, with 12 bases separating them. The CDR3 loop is CASSLAEAGADTQYF. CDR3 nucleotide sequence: TGTGCCAGCAGCTTAGCAGAGGCAGGGGCAGATACGCAGTATTTT.

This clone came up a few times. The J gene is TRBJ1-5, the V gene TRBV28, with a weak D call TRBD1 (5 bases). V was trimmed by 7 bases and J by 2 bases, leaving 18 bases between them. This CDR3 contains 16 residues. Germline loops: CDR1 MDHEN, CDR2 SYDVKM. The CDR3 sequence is CASTSAGPGGNQPQHF. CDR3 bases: TGTGCCAGCACCTCAGCCGGCCCGGGGGGCAATCAGCCCCAGCATTTT.

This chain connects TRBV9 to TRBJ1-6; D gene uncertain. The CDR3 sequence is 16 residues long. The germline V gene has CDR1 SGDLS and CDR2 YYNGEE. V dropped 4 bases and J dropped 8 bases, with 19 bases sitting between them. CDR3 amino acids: CASSPRYRLTDSPLHF. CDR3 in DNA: TGTGCCAGCAGCCCCCGTTACCGTCTTACTGATTCACCCCTCCACTTT.

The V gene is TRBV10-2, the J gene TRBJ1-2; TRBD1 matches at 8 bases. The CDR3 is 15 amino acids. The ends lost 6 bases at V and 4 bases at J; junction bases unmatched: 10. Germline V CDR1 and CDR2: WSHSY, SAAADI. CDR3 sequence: CASRLDRVGSYGYTF. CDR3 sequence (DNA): TGCGCCAGCAGACTGGACAGGGTTGGAAGCTATGGCTACACCTTC.